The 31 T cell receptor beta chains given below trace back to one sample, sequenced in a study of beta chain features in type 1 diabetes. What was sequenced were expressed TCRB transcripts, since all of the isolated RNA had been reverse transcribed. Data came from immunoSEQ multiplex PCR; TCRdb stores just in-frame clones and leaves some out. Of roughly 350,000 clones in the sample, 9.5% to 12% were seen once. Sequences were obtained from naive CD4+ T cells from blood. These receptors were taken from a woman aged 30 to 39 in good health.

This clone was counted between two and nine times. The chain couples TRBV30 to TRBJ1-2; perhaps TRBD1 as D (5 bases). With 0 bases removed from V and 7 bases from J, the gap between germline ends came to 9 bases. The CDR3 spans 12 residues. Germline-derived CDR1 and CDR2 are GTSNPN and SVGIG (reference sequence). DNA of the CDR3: TGTGCCTGGAGTGTGGTAGGGGTTGGCTACACCTTC. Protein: CAWSVVGVGYTF.

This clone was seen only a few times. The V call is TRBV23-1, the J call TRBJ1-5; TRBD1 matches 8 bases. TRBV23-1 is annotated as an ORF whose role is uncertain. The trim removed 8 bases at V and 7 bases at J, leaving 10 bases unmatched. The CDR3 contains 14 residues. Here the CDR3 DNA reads TGCGCCAGCCCTAACAGGGGGGTTGAACAGCCCCAGCATTTT. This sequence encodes CASPNRGVEQPQHF.

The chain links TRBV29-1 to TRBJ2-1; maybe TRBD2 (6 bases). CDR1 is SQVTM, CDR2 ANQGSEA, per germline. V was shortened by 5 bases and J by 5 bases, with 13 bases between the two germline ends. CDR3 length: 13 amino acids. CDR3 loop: CSVRTGVDNEQFF. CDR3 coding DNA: TGCAGCGTTAGGACGGGGGTAGACAATGAGCAGTTCTTC.

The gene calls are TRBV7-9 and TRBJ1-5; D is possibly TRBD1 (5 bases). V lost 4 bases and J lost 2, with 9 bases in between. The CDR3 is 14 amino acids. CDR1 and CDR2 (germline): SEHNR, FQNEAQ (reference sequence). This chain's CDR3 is CASSSAGGNQPQHF. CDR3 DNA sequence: TGTGCCAGCAGCTCCGCGGGGGGCAATCAGCCCCAGCATTTT.

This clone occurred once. CDR3 DNA sequence: TGTGCCAGTAGTATCTTACCCCTGACAGGGAAGTACACTGAAGCTTTCTTT. Protein product: CASSILPLTGKYTEAFF. The rearrangement uses TRBV19 and TRBJ1-1; 7 bases line up with TRBD1. The CDR3 spans 17 residues. Per the germline V gene, CDR1 is LNHDA and CDR2 is SQIVND (reference sequence). J gave up 3 bases and V 3 bases, and 13 bases lay outside the gene matches.

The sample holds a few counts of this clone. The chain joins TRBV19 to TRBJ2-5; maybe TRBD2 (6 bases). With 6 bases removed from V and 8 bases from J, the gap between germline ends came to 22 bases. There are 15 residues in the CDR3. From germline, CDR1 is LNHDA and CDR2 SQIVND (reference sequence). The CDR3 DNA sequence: TGTGCCAGTAGGAGGACGGCGCCCGGGGGTGGAACCCAGTACTTC. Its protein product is CASRRTAPGGGTQYF. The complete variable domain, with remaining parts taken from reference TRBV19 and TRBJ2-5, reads DGGITQSPKYLFRKEGQNVTLSCEQNLNHDAMYWYRQDPGQGLRLIYYSQIVNDFQKGDIAEGYSVSREKKESFPLTVTSAQKNPTAFYLCASRRTAPGGGTQYFGPGTRLLVL.

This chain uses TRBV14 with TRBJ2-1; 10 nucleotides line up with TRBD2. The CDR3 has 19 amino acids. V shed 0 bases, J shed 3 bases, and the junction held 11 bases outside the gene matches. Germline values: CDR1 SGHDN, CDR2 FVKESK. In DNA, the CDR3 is TGTGCCAGCAGCCAAGAACAGGGTCGCGGACTAGCGGACTACAATGAGCAGTTCTTC. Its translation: CASSQEQGRGLADYNEQFF.

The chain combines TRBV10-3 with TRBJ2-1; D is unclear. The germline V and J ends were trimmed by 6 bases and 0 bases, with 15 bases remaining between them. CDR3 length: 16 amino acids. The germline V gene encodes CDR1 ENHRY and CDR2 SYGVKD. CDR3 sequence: CAISPSERSSYNEQFF. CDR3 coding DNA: TGTGCCATCAGCCCCTCAGAGCGAAGCTCCTACAATGAGCAGTTCTTC.

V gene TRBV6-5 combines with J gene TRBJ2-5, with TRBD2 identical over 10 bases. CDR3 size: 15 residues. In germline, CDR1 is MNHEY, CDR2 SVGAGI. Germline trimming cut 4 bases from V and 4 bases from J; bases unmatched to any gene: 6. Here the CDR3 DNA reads TGTGCCAGCAGTTCCGTCCGGACTAGCGGAGAGACCCAGTACTTC. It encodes CASSSVRTSGETQYF.

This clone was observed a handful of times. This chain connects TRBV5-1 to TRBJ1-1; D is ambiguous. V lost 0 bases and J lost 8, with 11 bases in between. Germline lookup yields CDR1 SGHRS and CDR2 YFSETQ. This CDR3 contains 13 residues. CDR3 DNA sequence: TGCGCCAGCAGCTTGGCCGGGAGAAGCGAAGCTTTCTTT. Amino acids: CASSLAGRSEAFF.

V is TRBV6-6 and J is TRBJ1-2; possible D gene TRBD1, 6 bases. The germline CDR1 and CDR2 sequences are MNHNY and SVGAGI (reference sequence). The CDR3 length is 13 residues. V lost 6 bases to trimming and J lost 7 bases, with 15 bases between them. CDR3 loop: CASSDTGQLGYTF. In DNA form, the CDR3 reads TGTGCCAGCAGCGACACCGGACAGCTTGGCTACACCTTC.

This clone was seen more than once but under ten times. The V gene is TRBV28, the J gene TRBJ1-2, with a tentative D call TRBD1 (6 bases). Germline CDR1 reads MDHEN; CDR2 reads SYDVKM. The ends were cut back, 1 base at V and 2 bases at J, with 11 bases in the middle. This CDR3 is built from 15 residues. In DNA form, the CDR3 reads TGTGCCAGCAGTTTATTCGTTACAGGGAACTATGGCTACACCTTC. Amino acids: CASSLFVTGNYGYTF.

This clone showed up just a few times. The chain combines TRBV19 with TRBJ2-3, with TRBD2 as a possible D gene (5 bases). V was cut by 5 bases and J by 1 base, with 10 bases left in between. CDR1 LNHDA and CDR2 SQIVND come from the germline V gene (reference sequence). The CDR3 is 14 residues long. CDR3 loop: CASSSGSGTDTQYF. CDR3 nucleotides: TGTGCCAGTAGTTCGGGATCCGGCACAGATACGCAGTATTTT.

In nucleotides, the CDR3 is TGTGCCAGCAGCCGATCCAGGGGAGATGGCTACACCTTC. As protein: CASSRSRGDGYTF. The rearrangement joins TRBV28 to TRBJ1-2, with TRBD1 as a possible D gene (6 bases). V dropped 6 bases and J dropped 6 bases, with 14 bases sitting between them. Germline CDR1 reads MDHEN; CDR2 reads SYDVKM. This CDR3 comprises 13 residues.

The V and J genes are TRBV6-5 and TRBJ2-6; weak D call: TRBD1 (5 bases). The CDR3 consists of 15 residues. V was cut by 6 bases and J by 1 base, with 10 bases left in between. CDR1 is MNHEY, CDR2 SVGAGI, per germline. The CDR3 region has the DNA TGTGCCAGCAGATCAAGGGGTTCTGGGGCCAACGTCCTGACTTTC. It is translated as CASRSRGSGANVLTF.

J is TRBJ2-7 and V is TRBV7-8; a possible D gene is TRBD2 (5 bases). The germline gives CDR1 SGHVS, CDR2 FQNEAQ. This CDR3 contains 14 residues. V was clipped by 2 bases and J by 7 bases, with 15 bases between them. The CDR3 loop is CASSLREPFWEQYF. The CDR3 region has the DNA TGTGCCAGCAGCTTACGGGAACCGTTTTGGGAGCAGTACTTC.

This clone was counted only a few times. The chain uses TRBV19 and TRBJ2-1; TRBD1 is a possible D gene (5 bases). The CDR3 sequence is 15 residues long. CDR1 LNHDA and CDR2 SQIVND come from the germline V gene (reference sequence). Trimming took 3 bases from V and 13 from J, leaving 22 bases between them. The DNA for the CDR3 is TGTGCCAGTAGTATGTTAGCAGCCTCGGTTGGGGCCCAGTTCTTC. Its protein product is CASSMLAASVGAQFF.

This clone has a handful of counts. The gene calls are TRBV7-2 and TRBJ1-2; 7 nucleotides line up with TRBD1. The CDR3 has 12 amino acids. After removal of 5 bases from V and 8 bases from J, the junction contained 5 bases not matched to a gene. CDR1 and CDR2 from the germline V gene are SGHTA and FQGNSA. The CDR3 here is CASSRDRAGYTF. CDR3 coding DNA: TGTGCCAGCAGCCGTGACAGGGCGGGCTACACCTTC. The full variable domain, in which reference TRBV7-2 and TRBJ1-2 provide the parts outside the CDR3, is GAGVSQSPSNKVTEKGKDVELRCDPISGHTALYWYRQSLGQGLEFLIYFQGNSAPDKSGLPSDRFSAERTGGSVSTLTIQRTQQEDSAVYLCASSRDRAGYTFGSGTRLTVV.

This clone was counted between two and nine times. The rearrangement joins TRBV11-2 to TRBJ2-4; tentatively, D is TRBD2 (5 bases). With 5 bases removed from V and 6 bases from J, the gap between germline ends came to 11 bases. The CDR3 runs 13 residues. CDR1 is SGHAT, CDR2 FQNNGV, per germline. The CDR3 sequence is CASSDGVGNIQYF. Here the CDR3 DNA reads TGTGCCAGCAGCGACGGGGTCGGAAACATTCAGTACTTC.

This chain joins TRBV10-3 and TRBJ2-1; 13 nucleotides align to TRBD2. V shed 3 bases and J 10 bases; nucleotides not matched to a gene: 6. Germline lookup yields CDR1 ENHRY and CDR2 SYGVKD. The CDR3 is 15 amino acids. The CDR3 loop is CAISDRTSGSTEQFF. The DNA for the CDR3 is TGTGCCATCAGTGACAGGACTAGCGGGAGTACAGAGCAGTTCTTC.

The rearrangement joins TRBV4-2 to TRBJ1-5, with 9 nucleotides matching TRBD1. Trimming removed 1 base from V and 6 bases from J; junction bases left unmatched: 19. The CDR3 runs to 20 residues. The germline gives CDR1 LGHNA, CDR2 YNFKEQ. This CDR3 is CASSQGPGQGPYPSGQPQHF. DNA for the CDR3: TGTGCCAGCAGCCAAGGTCCCGGACAGGGGCCATATCCCTCGGGTCAGCCCCAGCATTTT.

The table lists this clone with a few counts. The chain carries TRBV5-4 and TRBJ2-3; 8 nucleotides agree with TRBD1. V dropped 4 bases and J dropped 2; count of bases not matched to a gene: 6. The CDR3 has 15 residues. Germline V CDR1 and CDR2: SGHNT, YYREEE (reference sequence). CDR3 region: CASSTRRGLTDTQYF. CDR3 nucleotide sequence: TGTGCCAGCAGCACCCGCAGGGGGCTCACAGATACGCAGTATTTT.

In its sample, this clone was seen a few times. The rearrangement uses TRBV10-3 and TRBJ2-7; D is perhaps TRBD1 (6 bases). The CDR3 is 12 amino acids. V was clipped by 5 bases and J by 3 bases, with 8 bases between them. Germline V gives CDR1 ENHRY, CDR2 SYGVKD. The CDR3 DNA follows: TGTGCCATCAGTCGGGACATCTACGAGCAGTACTTC. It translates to CAISRDIYEQYF.

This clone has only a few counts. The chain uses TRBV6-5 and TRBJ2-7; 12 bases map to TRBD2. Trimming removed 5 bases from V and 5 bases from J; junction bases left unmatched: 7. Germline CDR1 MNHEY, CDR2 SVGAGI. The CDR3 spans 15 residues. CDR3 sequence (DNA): TGTGCCAGCAGTGCCGGGACTAGCGGGCCAGACGAGCAGTACTTC. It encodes CASSAGTSGPDEQYF.

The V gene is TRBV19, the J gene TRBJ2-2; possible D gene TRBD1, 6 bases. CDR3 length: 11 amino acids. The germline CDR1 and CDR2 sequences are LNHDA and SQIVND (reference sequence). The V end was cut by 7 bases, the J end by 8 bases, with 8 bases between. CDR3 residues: CASTGQGELFF. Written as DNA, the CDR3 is TGTGCCAGTACTGGACAGGGGGAGCTGTTTTTT.

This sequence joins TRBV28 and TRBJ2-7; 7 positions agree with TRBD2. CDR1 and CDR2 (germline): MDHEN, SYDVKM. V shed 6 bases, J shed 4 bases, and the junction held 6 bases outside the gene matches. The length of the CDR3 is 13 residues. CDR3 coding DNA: TGTGCCAGCAGCCGCGGGACTACTTACGAGCAGTACTTC. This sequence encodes CASSRGTTYEQYF.

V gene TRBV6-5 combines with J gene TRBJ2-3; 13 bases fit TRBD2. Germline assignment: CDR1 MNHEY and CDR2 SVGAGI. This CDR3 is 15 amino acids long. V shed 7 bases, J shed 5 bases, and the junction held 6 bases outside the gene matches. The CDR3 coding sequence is TGTGCCAGCAAGGGACTAGCGGGAAGGGGAGATACGCAGTATTTT. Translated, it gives CASKGLAGRGDTQYF.

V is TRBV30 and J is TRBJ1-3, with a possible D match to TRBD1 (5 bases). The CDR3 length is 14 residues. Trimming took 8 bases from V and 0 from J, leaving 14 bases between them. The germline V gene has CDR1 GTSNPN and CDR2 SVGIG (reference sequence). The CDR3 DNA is TGTGCCGGTCAATCGGGGGGCTCTGGAAACACCATATATTTT. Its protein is CAGQSGGSGNTIYF.

In DNA form, the CDR3 reads TGTGCCAGCAGCTTAGTTGGGCTAGCGGGAGGGGGCTACGAGCAGTACTTC. This sequence encodes CASSLVGLAGGGYEQYF. The chain is built from TRBV7-2 and TRBJ2-7; TRBD2 matches at 12 bases. The CDR3 loop spans 17 amino acids. The germline gives CDR1 SGHTA, CDR2 FQGNSA. Trimming at V came to 1 base and at J to 3 bases, leaving 7 bases not matched to a gene.

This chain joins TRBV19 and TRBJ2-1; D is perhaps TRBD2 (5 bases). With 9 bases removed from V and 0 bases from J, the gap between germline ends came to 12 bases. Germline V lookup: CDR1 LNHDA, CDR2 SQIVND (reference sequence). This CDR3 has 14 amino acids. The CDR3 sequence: CASKAESSYNEQFF. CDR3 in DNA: TGTGCCAGCAAAGCGGAGAGCTCCTACAATGAGCAGTTCTTC.

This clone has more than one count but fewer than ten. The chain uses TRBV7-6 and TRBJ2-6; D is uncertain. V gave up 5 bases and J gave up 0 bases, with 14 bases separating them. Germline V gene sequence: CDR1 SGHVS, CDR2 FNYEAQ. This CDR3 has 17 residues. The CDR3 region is CASSRLEISSGANVLTF. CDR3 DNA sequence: TGTGCCAGCAGCAGGTTGGAGATTAGCTCTGGGGCCAACGTCCTGACTTTC. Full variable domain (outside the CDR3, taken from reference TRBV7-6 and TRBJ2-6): GAGVSQSPRYKVTKRGQDVALRCDPISGHVSLYWYRQALGQGPEFLTYFNYEAQQDKSGLPNDRFSAERPEGSISTLTIQRTEQRDSAMYRCASSRLEISSGANVLTFGAGSRLTVL.